Shown below are 5 T cell receptor beta chains from a single sample sequenced in a study of prognosis after radiotherapy for stage I lung cancer. Two rounds of multiplex PCR amplified TCR beta CDR3 from genomic DNA. Every TRBV and TRBJ gene had its own specific primer in first-round PCR. TCRdb re-derived calls from the multiplex PCR reads in MiXCR, one entry per CDR3 protein. Of 15,000 to 25,000 distinct CDR3 sequences in the sample, roughly 30% were seen once. Sample: PBMCs, taken before or after stereotactic body radiation therapy (not recorded which). These TCRs come from a donor aged 50 or older with non-small cell lung cancer.

The sample holds many counts of this clonotype. The chain combines TRBV15 with TRBJ2-5, with 9 bases identical to TRBD2. CDR3 length: 13 amino acids. V shed 5 bases, J shed 9 bases, and the junction held 7 bases outside the gene matches. Germline V gives CDR1 LNHNV, CDR2 YYDKDF (reference sequence). The CDR3 nucleotides read TGTGCCACCAGCCCACTAGCGGGCCACTCCCAGTACTTC. Translation gives CATSPLAGHSQYF.

This clonotype has ten or more counts. The rearrangement uses TRBV27 and TRBJ2-7; TRBD1 matches 7 bases. The CDR3 has 15 amino acids. Looked up from germline, CDR1 is MNHEY and CDR2 is SMNVEV (reference sequence). CDR3 loop: CGRLMLSGGVHEQYF. CDR3 nucleotide sequence: TGTGGCAGACTTATGCTATCAGGGGGAGTGCACGAGCAGTACTTC.

In regard to this clonotype: Given a far larger clone just one base away, this is likely a sequencing read error. This chain connects TRBV6-4 to TRBJ1-3; 8 bases are shared with TRBD1. The germline CDR1 and CDR2 sequences are MRHNA and SNTAGT. With V trimmed by 10 bases and J by 6 bases, 11 bases remained unmatched. The CDR3 sequence is 14 residues long. The CDR3 sequence: CAISTGQGVNTIYF. Written as DNA, the CDR3 is TGTGCCATCAGCACCGGACAGGGCGTAAACACCATATATTTT.

This clonotype was observed many times. The chain joins TRBV7-8 to TRBJ1-4; 7 bases line up with TRBD1. Trimming removed 5 bases from V and 5 bases from J; junction bases left unmatched: 5. This CDR3 is 14 amino acids long. Per the germline V gene, CDR1 is SGHVS and CDR2 is FQNEAQ. In DNA, the CDR3 is TGTGCCAGCAGCCCGGGACAGAGAAATGAAAAACTGTTTTTT. This encodes CASSPGQRNEKLFF.

This clonotype was counted at least ten times. The chain employs TRBV5-1 and TRBJ1-1; 7 nucleotides line up with TRBD1. The V segment lost 1 base and the J segment 0 bases; nucleotides outside the gene matches: 3. The CDR3 runs 15 residues. CDR1 SGHRS and CDR2 YFSETQ come from the germline V gene. CDR3 region: CASSLRQGMNTEAFF. The CDR3 nucleotides read TGCGCCAGCAGCTTGCGACAGGGCATGAACACTGAAGCTTTCTTT.